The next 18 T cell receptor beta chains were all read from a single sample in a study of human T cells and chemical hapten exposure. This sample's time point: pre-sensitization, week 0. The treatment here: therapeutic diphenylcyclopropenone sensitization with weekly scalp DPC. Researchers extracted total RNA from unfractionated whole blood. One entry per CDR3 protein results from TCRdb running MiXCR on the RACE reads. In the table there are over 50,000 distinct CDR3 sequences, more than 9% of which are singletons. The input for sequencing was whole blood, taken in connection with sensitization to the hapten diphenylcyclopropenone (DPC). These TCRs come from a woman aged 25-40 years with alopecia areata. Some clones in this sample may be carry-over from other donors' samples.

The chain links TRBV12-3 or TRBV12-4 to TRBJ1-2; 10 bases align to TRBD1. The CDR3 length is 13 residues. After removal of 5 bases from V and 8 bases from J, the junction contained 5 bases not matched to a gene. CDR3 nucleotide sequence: TGTGCCAGCAGTAGACAGGGGGCTTGGGGCTACACCTTC. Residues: CASSRQGAWGYTF.

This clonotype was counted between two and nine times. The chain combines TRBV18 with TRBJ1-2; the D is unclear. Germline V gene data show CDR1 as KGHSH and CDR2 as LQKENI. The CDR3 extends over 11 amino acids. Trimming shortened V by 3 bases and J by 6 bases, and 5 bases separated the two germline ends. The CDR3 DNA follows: TGTGCCAGCTCACCCGTGGATGGCTACACCTTC. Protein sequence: CASSPVDGYTF.

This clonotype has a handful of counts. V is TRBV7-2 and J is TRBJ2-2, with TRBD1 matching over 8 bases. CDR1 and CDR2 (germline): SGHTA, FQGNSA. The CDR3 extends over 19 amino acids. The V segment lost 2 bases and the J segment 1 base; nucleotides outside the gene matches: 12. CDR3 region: CASSLSGRGRGKNTGELFF. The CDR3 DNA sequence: TGTGCCAGCAGCTTAAGCGGCAGGGGGCGCGGAAAGAACACCGGGGAGCTGTTTTTT.

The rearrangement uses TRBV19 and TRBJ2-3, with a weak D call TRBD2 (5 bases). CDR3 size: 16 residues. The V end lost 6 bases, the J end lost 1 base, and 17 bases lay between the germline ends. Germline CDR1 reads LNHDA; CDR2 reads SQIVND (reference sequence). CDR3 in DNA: TGTGCCAGTAGCCCCGAGAGGGCCGAGGGCACAGATACGCAGTATTTT. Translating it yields CASSPERAEGTDTQYF.

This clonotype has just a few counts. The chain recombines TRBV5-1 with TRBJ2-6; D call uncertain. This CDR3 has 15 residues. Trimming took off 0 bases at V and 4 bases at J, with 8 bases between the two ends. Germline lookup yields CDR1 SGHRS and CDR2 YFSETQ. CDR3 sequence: CASSLENAGANVLTF. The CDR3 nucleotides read TGCGCCAGCAGCTTGGAAAACGCCGGGGCCAACGTCCTGACTTTC.

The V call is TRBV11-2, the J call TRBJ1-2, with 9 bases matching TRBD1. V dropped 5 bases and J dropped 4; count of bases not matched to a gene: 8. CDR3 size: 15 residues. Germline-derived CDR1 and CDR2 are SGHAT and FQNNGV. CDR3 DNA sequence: TGTGCCAGCAGCCCCGACAGGGGGTTGTTCTATGGCTACACCTTC. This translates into CASSPDRGLFYGYTF. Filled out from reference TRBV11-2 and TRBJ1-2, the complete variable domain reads EAGVAQSPRYKIIEKRQSVAFWCNPISGHATLYWYQQILGQGPKLLIQFQNNGVVDDSQLPKDRFSAERLKGVDSTLKIQPAKLEDSAVYLCASSPDRGLFYGYTFGSGTRLTVV.

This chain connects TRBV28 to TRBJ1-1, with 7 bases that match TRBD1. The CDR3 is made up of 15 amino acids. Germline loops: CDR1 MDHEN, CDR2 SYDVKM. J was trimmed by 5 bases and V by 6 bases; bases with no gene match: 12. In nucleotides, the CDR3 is TGTGCCAGCAGCCCTAGGGGATCAGGGGGGACTGAAGCTTTCTTT. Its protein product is CASSPRGSGGTEAFF.

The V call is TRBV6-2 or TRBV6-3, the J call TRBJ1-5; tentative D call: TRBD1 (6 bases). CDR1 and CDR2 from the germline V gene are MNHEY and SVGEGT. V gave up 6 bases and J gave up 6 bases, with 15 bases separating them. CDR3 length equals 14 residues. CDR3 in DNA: TGTGCCAGCAGCCGAGCTCAGGGGTTTCAGCCCCAGCATTTT. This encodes CASSRAQGFQPQHF.

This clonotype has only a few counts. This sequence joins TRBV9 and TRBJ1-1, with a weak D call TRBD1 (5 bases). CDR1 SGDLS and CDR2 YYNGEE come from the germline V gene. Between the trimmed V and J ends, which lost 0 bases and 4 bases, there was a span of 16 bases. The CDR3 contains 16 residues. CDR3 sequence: CASSVAGAATSTEAFF. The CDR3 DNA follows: TGTGCCAGCAGCGTAGCTGGGGCAGCGACGAGCACTGAAGCTTTCTTT.

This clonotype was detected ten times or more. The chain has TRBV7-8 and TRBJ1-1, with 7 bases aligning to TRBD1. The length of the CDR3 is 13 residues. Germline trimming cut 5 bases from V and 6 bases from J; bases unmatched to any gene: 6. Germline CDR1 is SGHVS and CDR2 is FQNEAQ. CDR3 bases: TGTGCCAGCAGCCCGACCAGGGGGGCTGAAGCTTTCTTT. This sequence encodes CASSPTRGAEAFF.

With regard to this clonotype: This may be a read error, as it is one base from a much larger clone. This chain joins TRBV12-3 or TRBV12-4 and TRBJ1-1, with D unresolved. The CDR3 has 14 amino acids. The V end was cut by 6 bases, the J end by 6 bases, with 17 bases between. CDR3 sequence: CASSPQPIYPEAFF. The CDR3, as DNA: TGTGCCAGCAGCCCCCAACCCATCTATCCTGAAGCTTTCTTT.

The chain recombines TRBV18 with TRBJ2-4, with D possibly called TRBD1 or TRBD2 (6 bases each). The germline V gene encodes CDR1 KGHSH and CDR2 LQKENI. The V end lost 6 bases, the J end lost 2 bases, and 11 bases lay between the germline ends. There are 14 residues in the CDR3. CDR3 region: CASSEGGPKNIQYF. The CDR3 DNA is TGTGCCAGCTCGGAGGGGGGCCCCAAAAACATTCAGTACTTC.

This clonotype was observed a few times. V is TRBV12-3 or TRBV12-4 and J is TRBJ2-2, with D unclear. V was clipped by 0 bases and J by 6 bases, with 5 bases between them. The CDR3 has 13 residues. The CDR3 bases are TGTGCCAGCAGTTTAGCTTTTGCCGGGGAGCTGTTTTTT. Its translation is CASSLAFAGELFF.

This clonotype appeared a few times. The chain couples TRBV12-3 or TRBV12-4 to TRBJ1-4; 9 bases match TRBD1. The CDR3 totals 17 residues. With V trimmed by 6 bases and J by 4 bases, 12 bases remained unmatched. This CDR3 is CASSQGTGSGGNEKLFF. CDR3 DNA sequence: TGTGCCAGCAGCCAAGGGACAGGGAGTGGTGGTAATGAAAAACTGTTTTTT.

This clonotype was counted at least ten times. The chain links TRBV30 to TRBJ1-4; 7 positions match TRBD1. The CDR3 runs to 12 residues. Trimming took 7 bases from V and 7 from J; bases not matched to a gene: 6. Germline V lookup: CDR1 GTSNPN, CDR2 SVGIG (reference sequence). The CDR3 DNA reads TGTGCCTCGGGACAGAGGAGTGAAAAACTGTTTTTT. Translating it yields CASGQRSEKLFF.

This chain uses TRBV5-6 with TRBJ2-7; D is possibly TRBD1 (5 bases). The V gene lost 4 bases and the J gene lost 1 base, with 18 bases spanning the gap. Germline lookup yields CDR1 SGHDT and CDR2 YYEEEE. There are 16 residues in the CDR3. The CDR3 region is CASSGPPPRVSYEQYF. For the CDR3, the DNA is TGTGCCAGCAGCGGTCCCCCACCCAGGGTTTCCTACGAGCAGTACTTC. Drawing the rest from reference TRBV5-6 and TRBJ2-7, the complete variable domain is DAGVTQSPTHLIKTRGQQVTLRCSPKSGHDTVSWYQQALGQGPQFIFQYYEEEERQRGNFPDRFSGHQFPNYSSELNVNALLLGDSALYLCASSGPPPRVSYEQYFGPGTRLTVT.

CDR3 amino acids: CSVETSSGQLRIDTQYF. The CDR3 bases are TGCAGCGTTGAAACCTCGTCGGGACAGCTAAGAATAGATACGCAGTATTTT. The V call is TRBV29-1, the J call TRBJ2-3, with 7 positions matching TRBD1. Trimming took 2 bases from V and 5 from J; bases not matched to a gene: 16. The CDR3 totals 17 residues. Germline V gene data show CDR1 as SQVTM and CDR2 as ANQGSEA.

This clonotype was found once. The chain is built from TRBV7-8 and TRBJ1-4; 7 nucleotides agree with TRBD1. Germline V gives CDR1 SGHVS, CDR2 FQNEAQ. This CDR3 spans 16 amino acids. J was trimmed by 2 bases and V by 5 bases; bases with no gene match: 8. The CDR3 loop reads CASSPSRQGTNEKLFF. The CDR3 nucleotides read TGTGCCAGCAGCCCTAGCCGACAGGGCACTAATGAAAAACTGTTTTTT.